A single sample is the source of the 17 T cell receptor beta chains below, sequenced in a study of blood T cells in healthy people across ages. Primed by a sample-barcoded 5' primer and a J-beta primer mix, a second PCR proceeded for 7 to 11 cycles. A single record per CDR3 protein comes from TCRdb applying MiXCR to the 5' RACE reads. The table has roughly 560,000 distinct CDR3 sequences, about 24% seen once. This sample also belongs to another study, concerning T cells of mothers and their children.

Material: blood. These receptors were collected from a boy younger than 18 in good health.

This clonotype was seen at least ten times. This rearrangement joins TRBV20-1 to TRBJ1-2; tentative D call: TRBD1 (5 bases). This CDR3 spans 15 amino acids. Looked up from germline, CDR1 is DFQATT and CDR2 is SNEGSKA (reference sequence). Trimming stripped 3 bases from V and 3 bases from J, with 17 bases between. The CDR3 sequence is CSASDPLRGDYGYTF. The CDR3 nucleotides read TGCAGTGCTAGCGATCCCCTACGGGGCGACTATGGCTACACCTTC.

The chain uses TRBV11-2 and TRBJ2-5, with 11 bases aligning to TRBD2. The CDR3 is 18 residues long. Germline trimming cut 5 bases from V and 3 bases from J; bases unmatched to any gene: 14. Germline values: CDR1 SGHAT, CDR2 FQNNGV. The CDR3 protein is CASSPGGSGGAQKETQYF. Written as DNA, the CDR3 is TGTGCCAGCAGCCCCGGTGGTAGCGGGGGGGCTCAAAAAGAGACCCAGTACTTC.

V is TRBV10-3 and J is TRBJ2-3, with D unclear. The V end lost 4 bases, the J end lost 0 bases, and 11 bases lay between the germline ends. The CDR3 spans 15 residues. Germline loops: CDR1 ENHRY, CDR2 SYGVKD. The CDR3 sequence: CAISVGTASTDTQYF. DNA for the CDR3: TGTGCCATCAGTGTCGGTACAGCTAGCACAGATACGCAGTATTTT.

V usage is TRBV14 and J usage is TRBJ2-7, with D uncertain. Trimming cost V 4 bases and J 2 bases, with 9 bases left between them. The CDR3 consists of 13 residues. Germline loops: CDR1 SGHDN, CDR2 FVKESK. CDR3 residues: CASSLQDAYEQYF. CDR3 in DNA: TGTGCCAGCAGCCTCCAGGACGCCTACGAGCAGTACTTC. Full variable domain (remainder filled in from reference TRBV14 and TRBJ2-7): EAGVTQFPSHSVIEKGQTVTLRCDPISGHDNLYWYRRVMGKEIKFLLHFVKESKQDESGMPNNRFLAERTGGTYSTLKVQPAELEDSGVYFCASSLQDAYEQYFGPGTRLTVT.

This clonotype was counted between two and nine times. The chain combines TRBV24-1 with TRBJ1-4; 10 nucleotides agree with TRBD1. Losses at the gene ends were 7 bases for V and 7 bases for J; bases not matched to a gene: 2. This CDR3 comprises 13 residues. Germline V gene lookup returns CDR1 KGHDR and CDR2 SFDVKD. This chain's CDR3 is CATRDRGGEKLFF. As DNA, the CDR3 is TGTGCCACCAGGGACAGGGGGGGTGAAAAACTGTTTTTT.

The V gene is TRBV7-2, the J gene TRBJ2-5; TRBD2 matches 11 bases. CDR1 is SGHTA, CDR2 FQGNSA, per germline. The CDR3 is 17 amino acids. The junction had 10 bases not matched to a gene; V was cut back by 5 bases and J by 2 bases. CDR3 DNA sequence: TGTGCCAGCAGCCCCCTCCGACTAGCGGGGTTACAAGAGACCCAGTACTTC. Protein sequence: CASSPLRLAGLQETQYF.

This clonotype was counted a few times. V is TRBV4-1 and J is TRBJ2-5; 10 nucleotides line up with TRBD1. The trim removed 4 bases at V and 5 bases at J, leaving 7 bases unmatched. Germline V gives CDR1 MGHRA, CDR2 YSYEKL. The CDR3 length is 15 residues. CDR3 loop: CASSPGQGVTETQYF. The CDR3 DNA follows: TGCGCCAGCAGCCCCGGACAGGGGGTAACCGAGACCCAGTACTTC.

This rearrangement joins TRBV12-3 or TRBV12-4 to TRBJ2-3, with TRBD1 matching over 9 bases. V dropped 4 bases and J dropped 2; count of bases not matched to a gene: 7. This CDR3 spans 16 amino acids. The DNA of the CDR3 is TGTGCCAGCAGTTCCGACAGGGGGAGCATCACAGATACGCAGTATTTT. Its translation is CASSSDRGSITDTQYF.

The chain uses TRBV20-1 and TRBJ2-3; no definite D call. The CDR3 totals 15 residues. Germline V gene sequence: CDR1 DFQATT, CDR2 SNEGSKA (reference sequence). The V and J ends lost 1 base and 4 bases respectively, with 15 bases between them. CDR3 sequence (DNA): TGCAGTGCTAGAGGGGCTAAAGGGCTCGCAGATACGCAGTATTTT. Protein: CSARGAKGLADTQYF.

This clonotype was observed a few times. The rearrangement uses TRBV29-1 and TRBJ2-1; 9 positions match TRBD2. This CDR3 contains 19 residues. V trimming: 4 bases; J trimming: 0 bases; junction bases outside the gene matches: 16. The V gene's germline CDR1 is SQVTM and CDR2 ANQGSEA. The CDR3 sequence is CSVVYGTSPKGSSYNEQFF. The CDR3 DNA follows: TGCAGCGTTGTTTACGGGACTAGCCCAAAGGGGAGCTCCTACAATGAGCAGTTCTTC.

This clonotype was seen only a few times. The rearrangement joins TRBV12-3 or TRBV12-4 to TRBJ2-5; D remains unclear. TRBJ2-7 explains the end of the DNA better; the J call may be wrong. This CDR3 is built from 13 residues. The CDR3 protein is CAVARVGSYEQYF. The DNA of the CDR3 is TGTGCCGTGGCACGGGTAGGCTCCTACGAGCAGTACTTC.

This clonotype appeared a few times. The J gene is TRBJ1-2, the V gene TRBV5-5; TRBD1 agrees at 8 bases. The CDR3 length is 15 residues. Germline V gives CDR1 SGHKS, CDR2 YYEKEE (reference sequence). Trimming at V came to 1 base and at J to 3 bases, leaving 5 bases not matched to a gene. The CDR3 loop is CASSLLEGQDYGYTF. CDR3 DNA: TGTGCCAGCAGCTTGCTTGAGGGACAGGACTATGGCTACACCTTC.

V usage is TRBV20-1 and J usage is TRBJ1-1; 7 bases align to TRBD1. V gave up 8 bases and J gave up 8 bases; unmatched junction bases: 8. Germline values: CDR1 DFQATT, CDR2 SNEGSKA (reference sequence). There are 11 residues in the CDR3. CDR3 nucleotides: TGCAGTTTCTTAGACAGGGAGGAAGCTTTCTTT. Its translation is CSFLDREEAFF.

This clonotype occurred a few times. This chain uses TRBV2 with TRBJ1-1; D is uncertain. V was cut by 3 bases and J by 0 bases, with 23 bases left in between. From germline, CDR1 is SNHLY and CDR2 FYNNEI. The CDR3 has 19 amino acids. The CDR3 is CASSDPYMRDYSLNTEAFF. The CDR3 coding sequence is TGTGCCAGCAGTGATCCATACATGCGGGATTACAGCCTGAACACTGAAGCTTTCTTT.

Many counts were recorded for this clonotype. The chain has TRBV12-3 or TRBV12-4 and TRBJ2-7; D uncertain. The CDR3 loop spans 11 amino acids. The V end lost 6 bases, the J end lost 0 bases, and 3 bases lay between the germline ends. CDR3 sequence (DNA): TGTGCCAGCAGCATCTCCTACGAGCAGTACTTC. Translation gives CASSISYEQYF.

CDR3 sequence: CSVEGEQGTYNEQFF. Written as DNA, the CDR3 is TGCAGCGTTGAAGGGGAGCAGGGAACCTACAATGAGCAGTTCTTC. The genes are TRBV29-1 and TRBJ2-1, with D tentatively TRBD1 or TRBD2 (5 bases each). Trimming stripped 1 base from V and 2 bases from J, with 12 bases between. Per the germline V gene, CDR1 is SQVTM and CDR2 is ANQGSEA. The CDR3 contains 15 residues.

The V and J genes are TRBV12-3 or TRBV12-4 and TRBJ2-6, with 7 bases lining up with TRBD1. The CDR3 spans 18 residues. With V trimmed by 4 bases and J by 2 bases, 11 bases remained unmatched. CDR3 sequence: CASSSLRQGNTGANVLTF. The DNA of the CDR3 is TGTGCCAGCAGTTCACTGAGACAGGGCAACACTGGGGCCAACGTCCTGACTTTC.